This T cell receptor (beta chain) was identified in a study of blood T cell repertoires in COVID-19 (dated by TCRdb to the early 2020s). For context, the study as a whole: Samples from collaborators originated in the United States, Italy and Spain and spanned both the acute and convalescent phases of COVID-19. The material from the prospective study consisted of cDNA or gDNA derived from T cells, B-cell-depleted T cells, or PBMCs. The dataset comprised deeply sampled blood TCRbeta repertoires from subjects exposed to, actively infected with, or recovered from COVID-19. The repertoires were released in a freely available public database intended as a resource for research on the immune response to SARS-CoV-2. Samples were obtained from the ongoing ImmuneRACE study (first 160 participants) and from 1,000 to 1,500 subjects provided by 6 global collaborators. Nearly every sample came with metadata listing a de-identified subject ID, COVID-19 status, age in years and sex. Where available, HLA class I and class II types were obtained from metadata supplied by the sample provider rather than from assay-based typing. Study-wide conclusions, independent of this receptor: Clinical and demographic metadata were provided uncurated, with the amount varying by source and participant.

Ten or more counts support this clone. Its antigen specificity is not known. Within one base of it there is no much larger clone, and no base qualities were kept. Other nucleotide sequences from this sample produce the same CDR3. TCRbeta CDR3 regions were amplified from genomic DNA by means of the immunoSEQ Assay, a bias-controlled multiplex PCR. The authors' analysis ran thus. Within the assay, amplification of reference gene primers was used to estimate how many nucleated cells each sample contained. Sequence reads were collapsed and filtered to measure the absolute abundance of every unique TCRbeta CDR3 rearrangement. For each sample, productive Simpson clonality was calculated as the square root of Simpson's diversity index over productive rearrangements. TCRdb provides this immuneACCESS table in a form limited to in-frame rearrangements. Some clones are lacking; in checked studies, under half of them reflect an unresolved V gene, and why the rest are absent is not known. The D gene and trimming were derived from the DNA, and the V and J assignments and clone size from that table. The sample includes fewer than 350,000 clones, with 85% observed a single time. Jointly, the top ten make up under 2% of the sample.

A distance of 5 bases separates the germline ends of V and J, which lose 0 bases and 2 bases respectively. The germline V gene encodes CDR1 SGDLS and CDR2 YYNGEE. Inclusive of the bounding cysteine and phenylalanine, the CDR3 is 13 residues long. Solely the CDR3 DNA is kept, with 39 bases framed from the first base. In the prospective study, participants were about 18 to 95 years old, resided in under 30 geographic areas of the United States, and were enrolled through a virtual design. Cohort assignment in the prospective study relied on participant-reported clinical history from a screening survey and a study questionnaire. A participant counted as exposed if, within 2 weeks of entering the study, that participant had been in contact with someone who had a PCR-confirmed or clinician-diagnosed COVID-19 case. Mobile phlebotomists in the prospective study collected whole blood, serum and a nasopharyngeal or oropharyngeal swab from every participant. Participants in the prospective study had the option to provide additional blood draws and questionnaires over a 2-month period. Prospective study blood samples were shipped either frozen or at room temperature before DNA extraction.

The specimen sequenced was PBMCs or T cells enriched from blood (not recorded which). The chain uses TRBV9 and TRBJ1-1; no confident D gene assignment can be made. The source of this sequence is a woman aged 30 to 39 who had been exposed to COVID-19. The CDR3 sequence is CASSVGSNTEAFF. The DNA is TGTGCCAGCAGCGTAGGTTCAAACACTGAAGCTTTCTTT.